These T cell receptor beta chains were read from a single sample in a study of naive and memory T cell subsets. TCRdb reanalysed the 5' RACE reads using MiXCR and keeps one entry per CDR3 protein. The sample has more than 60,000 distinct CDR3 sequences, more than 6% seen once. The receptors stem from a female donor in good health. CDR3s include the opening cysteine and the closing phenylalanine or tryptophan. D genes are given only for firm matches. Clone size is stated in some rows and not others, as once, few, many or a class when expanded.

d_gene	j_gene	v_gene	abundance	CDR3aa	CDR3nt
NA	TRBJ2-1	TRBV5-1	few	CASSLGQDHEQFF	TGCGCCAGCAGCTTGGGACAGGACCATGAGCAGTTCTTC
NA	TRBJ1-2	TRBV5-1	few	CASSLVPSVDYTF	TGCGCCAGCAGCTTGGTACCAAGTGTTGACTACACCTTC
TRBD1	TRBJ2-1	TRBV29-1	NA	CSVEPGGPSYNEQFF	TGCAGCGTTGAACCAGGGGGCCCGTCCTACAATGAGCAGTTCTTC
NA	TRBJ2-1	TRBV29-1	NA	CSVLLDTYNEQFF	TGCAGCGTTCTACTAGACACCTACAATGAGCAGTTCTTC
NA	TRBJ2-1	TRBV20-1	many	CSARDATGVKNEQFF	TGCAGTGCTAGAGATGCAACGGGAGTTAAGAATGAGCAGTTCTTC
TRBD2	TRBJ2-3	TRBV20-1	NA	CSARVTSGWIGTDTQYF	TGCAGTGCTAGAGTTACTAGCGGGTGGATAGGCACAGATACGCAGTATTTT
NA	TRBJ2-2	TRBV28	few	CANRGGTGELFF	TGTGCCAACCGAGGAGGCACCGGGGAGCTGTTTTTT
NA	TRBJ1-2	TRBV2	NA	CASSEGVDPANYGYTF	TGTGCCAGCAGTGAAGGGGTGGACCCCGCCAACTATGGCTACACCTTC
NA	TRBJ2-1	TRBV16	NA	CASSPPGGRASYNEQFF	TGTGCCAGCAGCCCGCCCGGAGGCAGGGCGTCCTACAATGAGCAGTTCTTC
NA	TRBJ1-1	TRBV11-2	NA	CASSSSGLSFF	TGTGCCAGCAGTTCGTCAGGGTTATCTTTCTTT
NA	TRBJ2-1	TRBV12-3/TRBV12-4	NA	CASSLGLGNEQFF	TGTGCCAGCAGTTTAGGGTTGGGGAATGAGCAGTTCTTC
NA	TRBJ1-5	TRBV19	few	CASTDRGASNQPQHF	TGTGCCAGTACGGACCGAGGAGCTAGCAATCAGCCCCAGCATTTT
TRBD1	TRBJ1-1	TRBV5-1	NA	CASSLTGGEAFF	TGCGCCAGCAGCTTGACAGGGGGCGAAGCTTTCTTT
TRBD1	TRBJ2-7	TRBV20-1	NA	CSAIKQGATLEQYF	TGCAGTGCTATAAAACAGGGGGCAACGCTCGAGCAGTACTTC
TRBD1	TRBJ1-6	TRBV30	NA	CAWSVPPWTGGNSPLHF	TGTGCCTGGAGTGTACCGCCCTGGACAGGGGGTAATTCACCCCTCCACTTT
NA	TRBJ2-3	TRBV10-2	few	CASSESGDWGKTDTQYF	TGCGCCAGCAGTGAGTCGGGGGACTGGGGTAAAACAGATACGCAGTATTTT
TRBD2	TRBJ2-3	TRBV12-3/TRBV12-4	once	CASSELAPDTQYF	TGTGCCAGCAGTGAACTAGCGCCAGATACGCAGTATTTT
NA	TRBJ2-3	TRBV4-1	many	CASSSPPETDTQYF	TGCGCCAGCAGCTCTCCCCCAGAGACAGATACGCAGTATTTT
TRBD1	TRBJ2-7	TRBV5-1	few	CASSLIGDRVGEQYF	TGCGCCAGCAGCTTAATTGGGGACAGGGTCGGCGAGCAGTACTTC
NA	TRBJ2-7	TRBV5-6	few	CASRGQSYEQYF	TGTGCCAGCAGGGGACAATCCTACGAGCAGTACTTC
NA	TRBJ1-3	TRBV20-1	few	CSAEGHLGNTIYF	TGCAGTGCCGAGGGACACCTTGGAAACACCATATATTTT
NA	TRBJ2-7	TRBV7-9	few	CASSYQGNEQYF	TGTGCCAGCAGCTACCAGGGGAACGAGCAGTACTTC
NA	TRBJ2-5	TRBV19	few	CASSIEAQETQYF	TGTGCCAGTAGTATAGAGGCCCAAGAGACCCAGTACTTC
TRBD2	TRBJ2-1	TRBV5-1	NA	CASSLGLAGASSNEQFF	TGCGCCAGCAGCTTGGGGCTAGCGGGAGCTTCTAGCAATGAGCAGTTCTTC
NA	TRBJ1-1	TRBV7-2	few	CASGAGVYTEAFF	TGTGCCAGCGGCGCAGGGGTATACACTGAAGCTTTCTTT
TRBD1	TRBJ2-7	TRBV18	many	CASSPGTGGNPFLEQYF	TGTGCCAGCTCTCCCGGGACAGGGGGCAATCCCTTTTTGGAGCAGTACTTC
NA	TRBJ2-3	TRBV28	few	CASSLYRDTQFTDTQYF	TGTGCCAGCAGTTTGTATAGGGATACGCAGTTCACAGATACGCAGTATTTT
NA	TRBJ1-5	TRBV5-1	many	CASSLDGSNQPQHF	TGCGCCAGCAGCTTGGACGGTAGCAATCAGCCCCAGCATTTT
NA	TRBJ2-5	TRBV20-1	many	CSASPRAETQYF	TGCAGTGCTAGTCCAAGGGCAGAGACCCAGTACTTC
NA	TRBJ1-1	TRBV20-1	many	CSARLQQNTEAFF	TGCAGTGCTAGACTACAGCAGAACACTGAAGCTTTCTTT
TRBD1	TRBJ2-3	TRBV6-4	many	CASSAGTGGADTQYF	TGTGCCAGCAGTGCCGGGACAGGGGGCGCAGATACGCAGTATTTT
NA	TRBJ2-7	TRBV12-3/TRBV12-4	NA	CASSLMQGMNEQYF	TGTGCCAGCAGTTTAATGCAGGGGATGAACGAGCAGTACTTC
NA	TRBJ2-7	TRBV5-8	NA	CASSWVTDSGEQYF	TGTGCCAGCAGCTGGGTGACAGACTCCGGCGAGCAGTACTTC
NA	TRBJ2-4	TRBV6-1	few	CASSVGIQYF	TGTGCCAGCAGTGTTGGAATTCAGTACTTC
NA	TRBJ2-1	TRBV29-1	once	CSVDGKPGSIYNEQFF	TGCAGCGTTGATGGAAAACCGGGGTCAATTTACAATGAGCAGTTCTTC
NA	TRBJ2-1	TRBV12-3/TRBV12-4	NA	CASSLGGGTYNEQFF	TGTGCCAGCAGTTTAGGAGGGGGTACTTACAATGAGCAGTTCTTC
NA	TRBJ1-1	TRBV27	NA	CASSPSRLNTEAFF	TGTGCCAGCAGTCCTTCCCGCCTGAACACTGAAGCTTTCTTT
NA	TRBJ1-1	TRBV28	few	CASSLSGGRTTEAFF	TGTGCCAGCAGTTTGTCAGGCGGCAGAACCACTGAAGCTTTCTTT
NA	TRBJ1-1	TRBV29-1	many	CSVAEGFGTEAFF	TGCAGCGTTGCCGAGGGGTTCGGCACTGAAGCTTTCTTT
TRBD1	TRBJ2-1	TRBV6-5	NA	CATRDRVSYNEQFF	TGTGCCACTCGGGACAGGGTGTCCTACAATGAGCAGTTCTTC
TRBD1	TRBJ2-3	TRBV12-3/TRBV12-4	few	CASSLTTGLHVGTDTQYF	TGTGCCAGCAGTTTAACGACAGGGCTCCATGTAGGCACAGATACGCAGTATTTT
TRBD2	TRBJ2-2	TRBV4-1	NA	CASSPDKTKKGTSGEDGELFF	TGTGCCAGCAGCCCTGATAAGACCAAGAAAGGGACTAGCGGGGAGGACGGGGAGCTGTTTTTT
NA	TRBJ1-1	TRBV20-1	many	CSARGGGWMNTEAFF	TGCAGTGCTAGGGGAGGGGGATGGATGAACACTGAAGCTTTCTTT
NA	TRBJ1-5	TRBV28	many	CASSFRGYSNQPQHF	TGTGCCAGCAGTTTCAGGGGCTATAGCAATCAGCCCCAGCATTTT
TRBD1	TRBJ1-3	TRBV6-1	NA	CASSEAGTGVVGNTIYF	TGTGCCAGCAGTGAAGCTGGGACAGGGGTGGTCGGAAACACCATATATTTT
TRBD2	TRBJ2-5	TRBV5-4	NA	CASGLAGDETQYF	TGTGCCAGCGGACTAGCGGGGGATGAGACCCAGTACTTC
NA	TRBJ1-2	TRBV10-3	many	CAISESGQDAGYTF	TGTGCCATCAGTGAGTCAGGGCAGGACGCAGGCTACACCTTC
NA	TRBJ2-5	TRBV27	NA	CASSFLGKETQYF	TGTGCCAGCAGTTTTTTGGGGAAGGAGACCCAGTACTTC